This T cell receptor (beta chain) was captured by sequencing in a study of blood T cell repertoires in COVID-19. Study context: COVID-19 samples collected from the United States, Italy and Spain covered acute and convalescent phases. T cells, B-cell-depleted T cells, or PBMCs provided the cDNA or gDNA that served as material.

As originally analysed: How many nucleated cells were present was estimated from reference gene primer amplification. Clones were sequenced by immunoSEQ multiplex PCR, and TCRdb holds only the in-frame ones, with some missing. V, J and clone size are those of that table, while D and trimming were read from the DNA. Here the sample spans approximately 430,000 clones, roughly 90% being singletons. The CDR3 runs 14 residues. After removal of 3 bases from V and 8 bases from J, the junction contained 9 bases not matched to a gene. CDR1 and CDR2 from the germline V gene are SGHRS and YFSETQ. The chain combines TRBV5-1 with TRBJ1-2; TRBD1 aligns across 8 bases. Sequencing input: peripheral blood. The TCR originated in a woman in her thirties with active or convalescent COVID-19. In nucleotides, the CDR3 is TGCGCCAGCAGCTCCGAATCAGGGGGCAGGGGCTACACCTTC. Translated: CASSSESGGRGYTF.